The clone carrying this T cell receptor beta chain was picked up a small number of times. Its antigen is currently unknown. Per the authors' pipeline: Variation in CDR3 across clinicopathological groups served as the basis for constructing a distant-metastasis classifier in papillary thyroid cancer. Via MiXCR, TCRdb re-called the PCR reads. TCRdb, rather than the study authors, made the V and J calls. The sample holds around 23,000 clones; around 9.9% are singletons and the top ten take more than 25%. This entry comes from a study of metastatic and nonmetastatic thyroid tumors. Overall study context: Thyroid patients, malignant and benign, had repertoires compared across blood and tumor or nodule tissue. Study-level findings and limits: Across blood and tumor, TCR beta diversity in malignant thyroid tumors was reportedly significantly higher than in benign nodules.

CDR1 is MNHNS, CDR2 SASEGT, per germline. Trimming removed 6 bases from V and 1 base from J, with 15 bases in between. The CDR3 is made up of 15 amino acids. No treatment had been given to any patient before thyroid surgery. The receptor was isolated from a female donor with papillary thyroid cancer or a benign thyroid nodule (not recorded which). Some clones in this sample may be carry-over from other donors' samples. This chain joins TRBV6-1 and TRBJ1-1, with TRBD1 as a possible D gene (6 bases). Sequenced: blood. CDR3: CASRGATGENTEAFF. CDR3 bases: TGTGCCAGCAGGGGGGCCACAGGCGAGAACACTGAAGCTTTCTTT.